A single sample gave rise to the 20 T cell receptor beta chains below, sequenced in a study of cytomegalovirus exposure and HLA in healthy donors. Primers: 60 Vbeta forward and 13 Jbeta reverse. Repertoires were generated with immunoSEQ multiplex PCR, while TCRdb's copy carries only in-frame clones and drops some. This sample has around 150,000 clones; 65% to 85% occur once, and the top ten carry around 6.6%. The sequenced sample was PBMCs. The receptors shown here come from a male donor in good health and CMV-seropositive.

The chain uses TRBV21-1 and TRBJ2-2; no check of the table's D call, TRBD2, against the DNA was made. TRBV21-1 is labeled a pseudogene. The CDR3 contains 17 residues. The CDR3 nucleotides read TGTGCCAGCAGCAAAGCGCTAGCGGGATCAGGCACCGGGGAGCTGTTTTTT. Amino acid sequence: CASSKALAGSGTGELFF.

The gene calls are TRBV18 and TRBJ2-1; D is possibly TRBD2 (6 bases). The CDR3 covers 17 residues. Looked up from germline, CDR1 is KGHSH and CDR2 is LQKENI. The V end was cut by 2 bases, the J end by 2 bases, with 16 bases between. The CDR3 here is CASSPSQVGGTYNEQFF. CDR3 nucleotides: TGTGCCAGCTCACCATCCCAGGTGGGAGGAACCTACAATGAGCAGTTCTTC.

This chain uses TRBV6-4 with TRBJ1-2, with TRBD1 matching 9 bases. Germline CDR1 MRHNA, CDR2 SNTAGT. The CDR3 runs 14 residues. The V gene end was trimmed by 6 bases and the J gene end by 6 bases; junction bases not matched to a gene: 8. CDR3: CASSGQGRRNGYTF. Written as DNA, the CDR3 is TGTGCCAGCAGCGGACAGGGGCGGAGGAATGGCTACACCTTC.

This CDR3 is CAWRTGGNTEAFF. The CDR3 DNA reads as TGTGCCTGGAGGACTGGAGGGAACACTGAAGCTTTCTTT. The rearrangement links TRBV30 to TRBJ1-1; D call uncertain. V lost 3 bases and J lost 1, with 9 bases in between. The CDR3 has 13 amino acids. CDR1 and CDR2 (germline): GTSNPN, SVGIG (reference sequence).

The chain is built from TRBV28 and TRBJ2-7, with 10 bases that match TRBD2. Germline V gene sequence: CDR1 MDHEN, CDR2 SYDVKM. The CDR3 is 14 amino acids. The trim removed 6 bases at V and 2 bases at J, leaving 4 bases unmatched. Here the CDR3 reads CASRASGSPYEQYF. CDR3 sequence (DNA): TGTGCCAGCAGAGCTAGCGGGAGCCCCTACGAGCAGTACTTC.

The CDR3 bases are TGTGCCAGCAGTTCCATCTGGAGCGGGAGATTGGATTCCCGAGGTAGTAATGAGCAGTTCTTC. This sequence encodes CASSSIWSGRLDSRGSNEQFF. V gene TRBV28 combines with J gene TRBJ2-1, with 8 nucleotides matching TRBD2. This CDR3 is 21 amino acids long. With V trimmed by 4 bases and J by 7 bases, 27 bases remained unmatched. CDR1 MDHEN and CDR2 SYDVKM come from the germline V gene.

The rearrangement uses TRBV5-1 and TRBJ1-2; the D is unclear. V was trimmed by 0 bases and J by 8 bases, leaving 14 bases between them. Per the germline V gene, CDR1 is SGHRS and CDR2 is YFSETQ. The length of the CDR3 is 14 residues. CDR3 nucleotides: TGCGCCAGCAGCTTGGCTGTCCGGGGAGACGGCTACACCTTC. This gives the protein CASSLAVRGDGYTF.

The chain is built from TRBV6-6 and TRBJ2-2, with D maybe TRBD1 (6 bases). V was clipped by 11 bases and J by 5 bases, with 15 bases between them. Germline V gives CDR1 MNHNY, CDR2 SVGAGI (reference sequence). The CDR3 runs to 13 residues. CDR3 region: CASVGGRTGELFF. As DNA, the CDR3 is TGTGCCTCGGTAGGGGGAAGGACCGGGGAGCTGTTTTTT.

This clone has only a few counts. The V and J genes are TRBV11-1 and TRBJ2-3; 8 nucleotides agree with TRBD2. V trimming: 5 bases; J trimming: 6 bases; junction bases outside the gene matches: 10. The germline V gene has CDR1 SGHAT and CDR2 FQDESV (reference sequence). CDR3 length: 15 residues. The CDR3 sequence is CASSVSSGSLDTQYF. The CDR3 DNA reads as TGTGCCAGCAGCGTATCCAGCGGGAGCTTGGATACGCAGTATTTT.

This sequence joins TRBV10-3 and TRBJ2-7; D unclear. Trimming stripped 8 bases from V and 0 bases from J, with 8 bases between. The CDR3 extends over 12 amino acids. Germline V gene data show CDR1 as ENHRY and CDR2 as SYGVKD. The CDR3 coding sequence is TGTGCCATCGCTGGCAGCTCCTACGAGCAGTACTTC. It is translated as CAIAGSSYEQYF.

The rearrangement uses TRBV6-5 and TRBJ2-6; 7 nucleotides match TRBD2. V trimming: 1 base; J trimming: 2 bases; junction bases outside the gene matches: 2. Per germline, CDR1 MNHEY and CDR2 SVGAGI. The CDR3 runs 16 residues. CDR3 loop: CASSYFAGAGANVLTF. As DNA, the CDR3 is TGTGCCAGCAGTTACTTCGCGGGGGCTGGGGCCAACGTCCTGACTTTC.

This chain connects TRBV5-4 to TRBJ1-6; no firm D call. V dropped 4 bases and J dropped 5 bases, with 10 bases sitting between them. Germline values: CDR1 SGHNT, CDR2 YYREEE (reference sequence). The CDR3 runs 14 residues. CDR3 amino acids: CASSGGLDNSPLHF. CDR3 coding DNA: TGTGCCAGCAGCGGAGGGTTGGATAATTCACCCCTCCACTTT.

The rearrangement joins TRBV4-1 to TRBJ2-5; perhaps TRBD2 as D (6 bases). Trimming removed 3 bases from V and 4 bases from J, with 6 bases in between. From germline, CDR1 is MGHRA and CDR2 YSYEKL. CDR3 length: 12 amino acids. The CDR3 sequence is CASSQGGETQYF. The CDR3 nucleotides are TGCGCCAGCAGCCAGGGGGGAGAGACCCAGTACTTC.

This clone was observed a few times. The chain joins TRBV13 to TRBJ1-6, with 7 bases fitting TRBD1. From germline, CDR1 is PRHDT and CDR2 FYEKMQ (reference sequence). This CDR3 is 14 amino acids long. The trim removed 5 bases at V and 8 bases at J, leaving 6 bases unmatched. The CDR3 protein is CASSPYRGDSPLHF. CDR3 sequence (DNA): TGTGCCAGCAGCCCGTACAGGGGTGATTCACCCCTCCACTTT.

The chain carries TRBV5-4 and TRBJ2-3, with TRBD2 matching 7 bases. The CDR3 totals 16 residues. Germline-derived CDR1 and CDR2 are SGHNT and YYREEE (reference sequence). V shed 4 bases and J 2 bases; nucleotides not matched to a gene: 10. The CDR3 DNA reads as TGTGCCAGCAGCCGCACCCTACTAGCGTCCACAGATACGCAGTATTTT. Translated: CASSRTLLASTDTQYF.

The chain combines TRBV7-9 with TRBJ2-1, with 8 bases that match TRBD2. The CDR3 length is 13 residues. Trimming took 5 bases from V and 12 from J; bases not matched to a gene: 9. Germline V lookup: CDR1 SEHNR, CDR2 FQNEAQ (reference sequence). CDR3 region: CASSPPGGQAQFF. As DNA, the CDR3 is TGTGCCAGCAGCCCCCCGGGAGGGCAGGCGCAGTTCTTC.

V and J are TRBV4-2 and TRBJ2-3; D remains unclear. In germline, CDR1 is LGHNA, CDR2 YNFKEQ. V dropped 4 bases and J dropped 3 bases, with 14 bases sitting between them. The CDR3 is 15 residues long. The CDR3 DNA follows: TGTGCCAGCAGCCGCGAGGCGTTCGAGACAGATACGCAGTATTTT. Translating it yields CASSREAFETDTQYF.

The chain carries TRBV7-8 and TRBJ1-2; no firm D call. This CDR3 is 12 amino acids long. The ends were cut back, 1 base at V and 6 bases at J, with 6 bases in the middle. Per the germline V gene, CDR1 is SGHVS and CDR2 is FQNEAQ. The DNA of the CDR3 is TGTGCCAGCAGCTTAGGCGGGGATGGCTACACCTTC. It codes for CASSLGGDGYTF. Drawing the rest from reference TRBV7-8 and TRBJ1-2, the complete variable domain is GAGVSQSPRYKVAKRGQDVALRCDPISGHVSLFWYQQALGQGPEFLTYFQNEAQLDKSGLPSDRFFAERPEGSVSTLKIQRTQQEDSAVYLCASSLGGDGYTFGSGTRLTVV.

V is TRBV5-4 and J is TRBJ2-7; 7 bases are a match to TRBD2. The CDR3 sequence is 14 residues long. CDR1 is SGHNT and CDR2 is YYREEE in the germline V gene (reference sequence). With 2 bases clipped from V and 0 bases from J, the junction kept 2 bases outside the gene matches. CDR3 DNA sequence: TGTGCCAGCAGCTTTAGCGGGCGCTCCTACGAGCAGTACTTC. Encoded protein: CASSFSGRSYEQYF.

The genes are TRBV4-3 and TRBJ1-2; D gene uncertain. Per the germline V gene, CDR1 is LGHNA and CDR2 is YSLEER. Deletions cut 0 bases from V and 8 bases from J, with 13 bases between. The CDR3 length is 14 residues. The CDR3 DNA is TGCGCCAGCAGCCAAGACGGAACAGTACCAGGCTACACCTTC. It is translated as CASSQDGTVPGYTF.